This entry describes one TCR beta chain. The method was immunoSEQ multiplex PCR; TCRdb's version includes in-frame clones alone and lacks a portion of them. The repertoire holds about 2.1 million clones, with 93% as singletons. This specimen belongs to a study of shared clonotypes between healthy human individuals. Germline assignment: CDR1 SGDLS and CDR2 YYNGEE. The CDR3 has 17 residues. V was trimmed by 2 bases and J by 6 bases, leaving 20 bases between them. CD45RO-negative CD8 cells positively selected for CCR7 made up the naive population, which excluded terminally differentiated effector memory CD45RA+ cells.

Sample: naive CD8+ T cells from PBMCs. This rearrangement joins TRBV9 to TRBJ2-2, with D possibly matching TRBD2 (5 bases). The receptor was derived from a man between 18 and 35 years old in good health. Some clones in this sample may be carry-over from other donors' samples. CDR3 DNA sequence: TGTGCCAGCAGCGTGCCCCTTGCCGGGGTGGGCGCCGGGGAGCTGTTTTTT. Translated, it gives CASSVPLAGVGAGELFF.